The present T cell receptor (beta chain) was sequenced within a study of blood T cell repertoires in COVID-19. Whole-study context: Cohort 3 recovery required two negative PCRs, clearance, or symptom resolution. Samples taken during acute and convalescent COVID-19 were collected in the United States, Italy and Spain. T cells, B-cell-depleted T cells, or PBMCs provided the cDNA or gDNA that served as material.

Original processing notes: Amplification from reference gene primers served as the basis for estimated nucleated cell counts. Here immunoSEQ multiplex PCR was the method, and the copy in TCRdb shows in-frame clones only, minus some. Clone size and V and J calls were adopted from that table, with D and trimming inferred from the DNA. The data hold about 270,000 clones, with more than 75% observed a single time. This sequence was found in a woman in her fifties or sixties in a cohort exposed to, infected with or recovered from COVID-19 (not recorded which). The sample was PBMCs or T cells enriched from blood (not recorded which).

The CDR3 DNA is TGTGCCAGCAGCGTAGAAATAAGGACTAGCGGGAGGGGAAATGAGCAGTTCTTC. Protein product: CASSVEIRTSGRGNEQFF. V is TRBV9 and J is TRBJ2-1, with TRBD2 matching over 15 bases. The germline CDR1 and CDR2 sequences are SGDLS and YYNGEE. This CDR3 region has 18 residues. With 0 bases clipped from V and 7 bases from J, the junction kept 8 bases outside the gene matches.